The 24 T cell receptor beta chains below come from one sample, sequenced in a study of T-cell reconstitution after alpha-beta-depleted transplantation in children. Using unique molecular identifiers, the investigators prepared the TCRbeta library. TCRdb re-called the PCR reads with MiXCR, one entry per CDR3 protein. The sample yields around 180,000 distinct CDR3 sequences, 11% seen once. The input for sequencing was PBMCs, taken before TCRalphabeta/CD19-depleted stem cell transplant. These receptor sequences come from a boy younger than 10 with acute myeloid leukemia, due to receive a stem cell transplant.

This clonotype was recorded at least ten times. J is TRBJ2-2 and V is TRBV3-1; 10 nucleotides agree with TRBD2. The V gene's germline CDR1 is LGHDT and CDR2 YNNKEL (reference sequence). The V segment lost 4 bases and the J segment 6 bases; nucleotides outside the gene matches: 5. The CDR3 has 15 residues. The CDR3 bases are TGTGCCAGCAGCCTGCAGCGGGGGGGTGCCGGGGAGCTGTTTTTT. Translation: CASSLQRGGAGELFF.

This clonotype was picked up many times. V gene TRBV12-3 or TRBV12-4 combines with J gene TRBJ1-1; D might be TRBD1 (5 bases). The ends were cut back, 6 bases at V and 3 bases at J, with 11 bases in the middle. This CDR3 region has 13 residues. CDR3 in DNA: TGTGCCAGCAGCCGGGGGGGGTACACTGAAGCTTTCTTT. This sequence encodes CASSRGGYTEAFF.

As to this clonotype: A much larger clone sits a single nucleotide away, making a read error possible. The chain is built from TRBV5-1 and TRBJ1-3, with D unclear. In germline, CDR1 is SGHRS, CDR2 YFSETQ. This CDR3 contains 13 residues. CDR3 sequence (DNA): TGCACCAGCAGCCCGACCGATGGAAACACCATATATTTT. It yields the protein CTSSPTDGNTIYF.

In this sample, this clonotype turned up many times. At one end the junction does not follow the germline gene, possibly because of a read error. The chain employs TRBV4-1 and TRBJ2-3, with 14 bases that match TRBD2. Germline V gene sequence: CDR1 MGHRA, CDR2 YSYEKL. The CDR3 sequence is 15 residues long. CDR3 nucleotides: TGCGCCATCAGCCACTCCCGACTAGCGGGAGGGCCGGCGTATTTT. It specifies CAISHSRLAGGPAYF.

This clonotype was seen many times. The V gene is TRBV25-1, the J gene TRBJ2-1; 12 bases line up with TRBD2. This CDR3 is 17 amino acids long. Looked up from germline, CDR1 is MGHDK and CDR2 is SYGVNS. With 2 bases clipped from V and 5 bases from J, the junction kept 7 bases outside the gene matches. The CDR3 loop is CASSEAGLAGTNNEQFF. The CDR3 nucleotides are TGTGCCAGCAGTGAAGCCGGACTAGCGGGGACTAACAATGAGCAGTTCTTC. Complete variable domain (other parts from reference TRBV25-1 and TRBJ2-1): EADIYQTPRYLVIGTGKKITLECSQTMGHDKMYWYQQDPGMELHLIHYSYGVNSTEKGDLSSESTVSRIRTEHFPLTLESARPSHTSQYLCASSEAGLAGTNNEQFFGPGTRLTVL.

This clonotype appeared many times. This sequence joins TRBV7-9 and TRBJ2-7; either TRBD1 or TRBD2 may supply D (5 bases each). The CDR3 is made up of 14 amino acids. The V gene's germline CDR1 is SEHNR and CDR2 FQNEAQ (reference sequence). Trimming removed 5 bases at V and 2 bases at J, with 13 bases between. CDR3 in DNA: TGTGCCAGCAGCGGTAGGGGAGCCCCCTACGAGCAGTACGTC. Its protein is CASSGRGAPYEQYV.

The sample holds many counts of this clonotype. The V and J genes are TRBV4-2 and TRBJ1-2; D is unresolved. The V gene lost 6 bases and the J gene lost 5 bases, with 10 bases spanning the gap. There are 12 residues in the CDR3. Germline V gives CDR1 LGHNA, CDR2 YNFKEQ. The CDR3 region is CASREFGYGYTF. CDR3 coding DNA: TGTGCCAGCAGGGAATTCGGGTATGGCTACACCTTC.

Regarding this clonotype: This may arise from a read error, as a much more abundant clone is one base away. The CDR3 region has the DNA TGCGCCAGCAGTCCGGGACAGCTTCTCGCAGATACGCAGTATTTT. Protein sequence: CASSPGQLLADTQYF. J is TRBJ2-3 and V is TRBV5-1; the match to TRBD1 covers 7 bases. Germline CDR1 SGHRS, CDR2 YFSETQ. The CDR3 runs 15 residues. With 5 bases clipped from V and 4 bases from J, the junction kept 10 bases outside the gene matches.

This clonotype showed up many times. The chain couples TRBV3-1 to TRBJ2-5, with D tentatively TRBD2 (6 bases). The CDR3 consists of 15 residues. The ends were cut back, 4 bases at V and 1 base at J, with 13 bases in the middle. From germline, CDR1 is LGHDT and CDR2 YNNKEL (reference sequence). CDR3 residues: CASSPSGAAQETQYF. The CDR3 DNA reads as TGTGCCAGCAGCCCATCGGGAGCGGCCCAAGAGACCCAGTACTTC.

This clonotype was counted ten times or more. The chain employs TRBV3-1 and TRBJ1-2; 9 bases agree with TRBD1. From germline, CDR1 is LGHDT and CDR2 YNNKEL (reference sequence). V was clipped by 6 bases and J by 6 bases; unmatched bases: 5. The CDR3 covers 13 residues. The CDR3 DNA reads as TGTGCCAGCAGACATACAGGGGGCCATGGCTACACCTTC. It yields the protein CASRHTGGHGYTF.

This clonotype has ten or more counts. The rearrangement joins TRBV28 to TRBJ2-2; D possibly corresponds to TRBD2 (6 bases). The V and J ends lost 7 bases and 2 bases respectively, with 14 bases between them. Looked up from germline, CDR1 is MDHEN and CDR2 is SYDVKM. The CDR3 extends over 15 amino acids. The CDR3 DNA sequence: TGTGCCAGCACTCTCCCCGGGGGAAACACCGGGGAGCTGTTTTTT. Residues: CASTLPGGNTGELFF.

There are many counts of this clonotype. The rearrangement joins TRBV3-1 to TRBJ1-6, with no clear D. Germline V gene lookup returns CDR1 LGHDT and CDR2 YNNKEL (reference sequence). The CDR3 runs 17 residues. Trimming stripped 0 bases from V and 1 base from J, with 10 bases between. CDR3 loop: CASSQDGWESYNSPLHF. The DNA for the CDR3 is TGTGCCAGCAGCCAAGATGGCTGGGAGTCCTATAATTCACCCCTCCACTTT.

The chain recombines TRBV6-4 with TRBJ2-3, with 13 bases that match TRBD2. The CDR3 is 18 amino acids. With V trimmed by 10 bases and J by 2 bases, 15 bases remained unmatched. Germline-derived CDR1 and CDR2 are MRHNA and SNTAGT. The DNA for the CDR3 is TGTGCCATCTGTTTCCCCTCCACTAGCGGGGGGGCCACAGATACGCAGTATTTT. Translation: CAICFPSTSGGATDTQYF.

This clonotype has at least ten counts. J is TRBJ2-3 and V is TRBV5-1; 9 nucleotides align to TRBD2. This CDR3 spans 14 amino acids. CDR1 is SGHRS, CDR2 YFSETQ, per germline. V lost 2 bases, J lost 3 bases, and 1 base stayed unmatched. CDR3 DNA: TGCGCCAGCAGCTTCACTAGCGGGACAGATACGCAGTATTTT. Encoded protein: CASSFTSGTDTQYF.

This clonotype was counted many times. The V gene is TRBV7-3, the J gene TRBJ2-7; 8 nucleotides match TRBD2. The trim removed 5 bases at V and 6 bases at J, leaving 12 bases unmatched. The CDR3 length is 15 residues. Germline V lookup: CDR1 SGHTA, CDR2 FQGTGA. The CDR3 DNA reads TGTGCCAGCAGCCGACTACGGGGGGGCTTTAGCGAGCAGTACTTC. Protein: CASSRLRGGFSEQYF.

In its sample, this clonotype was seen many times. The chain couples TRBV28 to TRBJ2-3; D is perhaps TRBD1 (6 bases). Trimming cost V 4 bases and J 0 bases, with 8 bases left between them. The CDR3 spans 14 residues. Per the germline V gene, CDR1 is MDHEN and CDR2 is SYDVKM. CDR3 DNA: TGTGCCAGCAGTTCAGGGGTTAGCACAGATACGCAGTATTTT. Protein: CASSSGVSTDTQYF. The variable domain in full, with the rest retrieved from reference TRBV28 and TRBJ2-3, is DVKVTQSSRYLVKRTGEKVFLECVQDMDHENMFWYRQDPGLGLRLIYFSYDVKMKEKGDIPEGYSVSREKKERFSLILESASTNQTSMYLCASSSGVSTDTQYFGPGTRLTVL.

This clonotype came up many times. This chain connects TRBV25-1 to TRBJ2-1, with 10 positions matching TRBD1. This CDR3 contains 16 residues. The V segment lost 1 base and the J segment 7 bases; nucleotides outside the gene matches: 7. Germline assignment: CDR1 MGHDK and CDR2 SYGVNS. CDR3 region: CASSEFETGGLNEQFF. In DNA, the CDR3 is TGTGCCAGCAGTGAATTCGAGACAGGGGGCTTGAATGAGCAGTTCTTC.

In regard to this clonotype: Since a much larger clone is just one base distant, this may be a read error. This chain uses TRBV20-1 with TRBJ1-1; unclear D gene. CDR1 is DFQATT, CDR2 SNEGSKA, per germline (reference sequence). The CDR3 has 11 residues. CDR3 amino acids: CIAVPREEAFF. Here the CDR3 DNA reads TGCATTGCGGTACCGAGGGAAGAAGCTTTCTTT.

This clonotype has a count of ten or more. The chain uses TRBV20-1 and TRBJ2-5; D possibly corresponds to TRBD2 (6 bases). Trimming left V 1 base short and J 5 bases short, with 17 bases between. The CDR3 is made up of 15 amino acids. The germline CDR1 and CDR2 sequences are DFQATT and SNEGSKA (reference sequence). The CDR3 sequence: CSARVRASAVETQYF. The CDR3 DNA follows: TGCAGTGCTAGAGTTAGGGCTAGCGCCGTCGAGACCCAGTACTTC.

This clonotype has at least ten counts. This sequence joins TRBV7-2 and TRBJ2-3; D not resolved. The germline V gene has CDR1 SGHTA and CDR2 FQGNSA. The CDR3 contains 12 residues. V was pared by 5 bases and J by 4 bases, with 7 bases between. The CDR3 region is CASSAFSDTQYF. In DNA form, the CDR3 reads TGTGCCAGCAGCGCCTTTTCAGATACGCAGTATTTT.

For this clonotype: A much more abundant neighbour one base away suggests this may be a read error. This chain joins TRBV6-5 and TRBJ2-3; 8 bases are a match to TRBD2. The germline CDR1 and CDR2 sequences are MNHEY and SVGAGI. This CDR3 region has 16 residues. The CDR3 DNA reads TGTGCCATCAGTTACGGGGGGGCTACACACACAGATACGCAGTATTTT. This gives the protein CAISYGGATHTDTQYF.

This clonotype has ten or more counts. The genes are TRBV7-9 and TRBJ1-2; D remains ambiguous. V lost 5 bases and J 6 bases, leaving 16 bases between the germline ends. Germline V lookup: CDR1 SEHNR, CDR2 FQNEAQ (reference sequence). The CDR3 covers 14 residues. Written as DNA, the CDR3 is TGTGCCAGCAGCCCAGGTCCCCAAAGGCATGGCTACACCTTC. Its translation is CASSPGPQRHGYTF.

The V call is TRBV4-1, the J call TRBJ1-1; the D is unclear. V was shortened by 4 bases and J by 5 bases, with 17 bases between the two germline ends. CDR1 is MGHRA and CDR2 is YSYEKL in the germline V gene. This CDR3 comprises 15 residues. CDR3 coding DNA: TGCGCCAGCAGCCCTCGGGCGGAGGTTATGACTGAAGCTTTCTTT. Protein product: CASSPRAEVMTEAFF.

This clonotype was observed many times. The chain links TRBV14 to TRBJ2-7; TRBD2 matches at 9 bases. CDR3 size: 16 residues. CDR1 and CDR2 (germline): SGHDN, FVKESK. V shed 4 bases, J shed 3 bases, and the junction held 10 bases outside the gene matches. The CDR3 reads CASSRTISGSSYEQYF. CDR3 coding DNA: TGTGCCAGCAGCCGTACCATTAGCGGGAGCAGCTACGAGCAGTACTTC.